Each of the 31 T cell receptor beta chains below was sequenced from the same sample in a study of radiation and T cells in renal cell carcinoma. Sequencing used immunoSEQ multiplex PCR; TCRdb keeps in-frame clones, though not all of them. This repertoire shows tens of thousands of clones, about 80% found once; its top ten account for under 30%. As for time point: blood 2 weeks post-SBRT. The treatment: 15 Gy SBRT to primary tumor, nephrectomy 4 weeks later. The starting material was blood, obtained from a patient whose treatment included radiotherapy and nephrectomy. These receptors all stem from a woman between 65 and 79 years old with renal cell carcinoma.

V is TRBV10-3 and J is TRBJ2-7; TRBD1 agrees at 11 bases. Germline V CDR1 and CDR2: ENHRY, SYGVKD. The CDR3 covers 12 residues. Trimming took 10 bases from V and 6 from J; bases not matched to a gene: 5. The chain's CDR3 is CATGTGGAEQYF. The CDR3 DNA reads as TGTGCCACCGGGACAGGGGGTGCCGAGCAGTACTTC.

V usage is TRBV5-1 and J usage is TRBJ1-3; D unclear. Germline V CDR1 and CDR2: SGHRS, YFSETQ. The CDR3 extends over 13 amino acids. Trimming pared 0 bases from V and 7 bases from J, leaving 8 bases between. The CDR3 nucleotides read TGCGCCAGCAGCTTGGATTACGGTAACACCATATATTTT. Translating it yields CASSLDYGNTIYF.

This rearrangement joins TRBV6-5 to TRBJ2-6; D is unclear. The CDR3 runs 16 residues. Germline values: CDR1 MNHEY, CDR2 SVGAGI. V lost 2 bases and J lost 2, with 10 bases in between. The CDR3 coding sequence is TGTGCCAGCAGTTACCGGGCCCTGACTGGGGCCAACGTCCTGACTTTC. Its protein is CASSYRALTGANVLTF.

V usage is TRBV9 and J usage is TRBJ2-3; weak D call: TRBD1 (6 bases). The V end lost 4 bases, the J end lost 3 bases, and 15 bases lay between the germline ends. The germline V gene encodes CDR1 SGDLS and CDR2 YYNGEE. The CDR3 runs to 15 residues. The CDR3 coding sequence is TGTGCCAGCAGCCCCGGATTTAGGGGGACAGATACGCAGTATTTT. Its translation is CASSPGFRGTDTQYF.

The V and J genes are TRBV5-1 and TRBJ2-1; tentatively, D is TRBD2 (5 bases). The V and J ends lost 0 bases and 7 bases respectively, with 14 bases between them. This CDR3 is 15 amino acids long. Germline V gene sequence: CDR1 SGHRS, CDR2 YFSETQ. CDR3 DNA sequence: TGCGCCAGCAGCTTGGAAGGACTCAGAGTTAATGAGCAGTTCTTC. Its protein is CASSLEGLRVNEQFF.

This chain links TRBV18 with TRBJ2-7, with D tentatively TRBD2 (5 bases). The germline V gene has CDR1 KGHSH and CDR2 LQKENI. V lost 0 bases, J lost 4 bases, and 10 bases lay in between. The CDR3 extends over 14 amino acids. DNA for the CDR3: TGTGCCAGCTCACCACCCGAGGGCCGATACGAGCAGTACTTC. Its protein is CASSPPEGRYEQYF.

This chain connects TRBV6-5 to TRBJ1-1; 8 positions agree with TRBD1. V shed 7 bases, J shed 10 bases, and the junction held 11 bases outside the gene matches. The CDR3 consists of 13 residues. Germline assignment: CDR1 MNHEY and CDR2 SVGAGI. The CDR3 here is CASKSTGTGGAFF. The CDR3 coding sequence is TGTGCCAGCAAATCCACCGGGACAGGAGGAGCTTTCTTT.

The chain links TRBV9 to TRBJ2-3; D ambiguous. The CDR3 extends over 15 amino acids. The germline V gene has CDR1 SGDLS and CDR2 YYNGEE. V gave up 2 bases and J gave up 0 bases, with 10 bases separating them. Written as DNA, the CDR3 is TGTGCCAGCAGCGTTGTCTCGGCGAGCACAGATACGCAGTATTTT. Its protein product is CASSVVSASTDTQYF.

V gene TRBV19 combines with J gene TRBJ1-1, with D maybe TRBD1 (6 bases). Germline CDR1 reads LNHDA; CDR2 reads SQIVND (reference sequence). This CDR3 is built from 14 residues. V lost 6 bases and J lost 1, with 12 bases in between. The DNA for the CDR3 is TGTGCCAGTAGGAGGGGGGCAGAGAACACTGAAGCTTTCTTT. It yields the protein CASRRGAENTEAFF.

The V and J genes are TRBV4-1 and TRBJ2-3; 10 nucleotides match TRBD2. Trimming removed 0 bases from V and 5 bases from J; junction bases left unmatched: 8. The CDR3 loop spans 17 amino acids. CDR1 MGHRA and CDR2 YSYEKL come from the germline V gene. For the CDR3, the DNA is TGCGCCAGCAGCCAAGAGTCCAGCGGGGGGGTGATAGATACGCAGTATTTT. The encoded protein is CASSQESSGGVIDTQYF.

The chain links TRBV18 to TRBJ2-7, with 9 bases identical to TRBD1. Germline values: CDR1 KGHSH, CDR2 LQKENI. This CDR3 contains 14 residues. V trimming: 3 bases; J trimming: 5 bases; junction bases outside the gene matches: 5. This CDR3 is CASSPRDRVDEQYF. In nucleotides, the CDR3 is TGTGCCAGCTCACCTCGGGACAGGGTCGACGAGCAGTACTTC.

The chain combines TRBV6-1 with TRBJ1-6; 9 bases map to TRBD1. V gave up 7 bases and J gave up 6 bases; unmatched junction bases: 7. CDR3 length: 15 residues. CDR1 is MNHNS and CDR2 is SASEGT in the germline V gene. The CDR3 loop reads CASTIDRGSNSPLHF. CDR3 bases: TGTGCCAGCACCATCGACAGGGGGTCTAATTCACCCCTCCACTTT.

This chain links TRBV7-2 with TRBJ2-3, with unresolved D. The germline gives CDR1 SGHTA, CDR2 FQGNSA. Trimming stripped 1 base from V and 6 bases from J, with 11 bases between. The CDR3 is 14 residues long. The CDR3: CASSLGSSSDTQYF. The CDR3 coding sequence is TGTGCCAGCAGCTTAGGCTCTAGTTCGGATACGCAGTATTTT.

This chain joins TRBV7-3 and TRBJ2-5; the D is unclear. Trimming cost V 3 bases and J 3 bases, with 14 bases left between them. The CDR3 sequence is 15 residues long. From germline, CDR1 is SGHTA and CDR2 FQGTGA. Written as DNA, the CDR3 is TGTGCCAGCAGCTTCGGTGGTCAATCTGAAGAGACCCAGTACTTC. It specifies CASSFGGQSEETQYF.

The chain combines TRBV19 with TRBJ2-7; D is perhaps TRBD2 (5 bases). The CDR3 extends over 16 amino acids. The germline V and J ends were trimmed by 6 bases and 2 bases, with 20 bases remaining between them. Germline V gene data show CDR1 as LNHDA and CDR2 as SQIVND (reference sequence). CDR3 nucleotide sequence: TGTGCCAGTAGCAACCTAAGAGGAGGTAGGGCCTACGAGCAGTACTTC. Protein product: CASSNLRGGRAYEQYF.

The chain employs TRBV19 and TRBJ1-6; TRBD1 matches at 10 bases. Germline CDR1 is LNHDA and CDR2 is SQIVND (reference sequence). J gave up 10 bases and V 5 bases, and 8 bases lay outside the gene matches. There are 15 residues in the CDR3. The CDR3 DNA is TGTGCCAGTAGTTACTGGGGACAGGGGCTCTCACCCCTCCACTTT. This sequence encodes CASSYWGQGLSPLHF. Full variable domain (remainder filled in from reference TRBV19 and TRBJ1-6): DGGITQSPKYLFRKEGQNVTLSCEQNLNHDAMYWYRQDPGQGLRLIYYSQIVNDFQKGDIAEGYSVSREKKESFPLTVTSAQKNPTAFYLCASSYWGQGLSPLHFGNGTRLTVT.

The rearrangement links TRBV19 to TRBJ2-7; maybe TRBD2 (6 bases). V lost 3 bases and J lost 7, with 13 bases in between. CDR1 and CDR2 (germline): LNHDA, SQIVND (reference sequence). This CDR3 has 13 amino acids. The CDR3 region is CASSMGDFREQYF. DNA for the CDR3: TGTGCCAGTAGTATGGGGGACTTCAGGGAGCAGTACTTC.

The chain is built from TRBV6-5 and TRBJ2-2; no definite D call. Germline CDR1 and CDR2: MNHEY and SVGAGI. V dropped 4 bases and J dropped 7 bases, with 10 bases sitting between them. This CDR3 is built from 13 residues. DNA of the CDR3: TGTGCCAGCAGTTGGGGATTAGGCGGGGAGCTGTTTTTT. Residues: CASSWGLGGELFF.

CDR3 sequence reads: CASRGSGSTEAFF. CDR3 bases: TGTGCCAGCAGAGGTTCAGGGAGTACTGAAGCTTTCTTT. The chain employs TRBV2 and TRBJ1-1; weak D call: TRBD1 (5 bases). This CDR3 spans 13 amino acids. Trimming removed 6 bases from V and 5 bases from J, with 13 bases in between. The V gene's germline CDR1 is SNHLY and CDR2 FYNNEI. Complete variable domain (other parts from reference TRBV2 and TRBJ1-1): EPEVTQTPSHQVTQMGQEVILRCVPISNHLYFYWYRQILGQKVEFLVSFYNNEISEKSEIFDDQFSVERPDGSNFTLKIRSTKLEDSAMYFCASRGSGSTEAFFGQGTRLTVV.

V and J are TRBV5-4 and TRBJ2-2; TRBD1 aligns across 7 bases. Looked up from germline, CDR1 is SGHNT and CDR2 is YYREEE (reference sequence). This CDR3 spans 16 amino acids. V lost 4 bases, J lost 5 bases, and 11 bases stayed unmatched. The CDR3 DNA reads TGTGCCAGCAGCAAGCCTGGGGACAGAAAGACCGGGGAGCTGTTTTTT. It yields the protein CASSKPGDRKTGELFF.

V and J are TRBV9 and TRBJ2-3, with a possible D match to TRBD1 (6 bases). This CDR3 comprises 15 residues. CDR1 is SGDLS, CDR2 YYNGEE, per germline. V was cut by 1 base and J by 3 bases, with 12 bases left in between. CDR3 residues: CASSVQGMGTDTQYF. CDR3 in DNA: TGTGCCAGCAGCGTACAGGGGATGGGGACAGATACGCAGTATTTT.

The table lists this clone with a count of one. The chain combines TRBV6-5 with TRBJ2-1, with D possibly being TRBD1 (5 bases). Germline V lookup: CDR1 MNHEY, CDR2 SVGAGI. CDR3 length: 12 amino acids. Trimming took 4 bases from V and 8 from J, leaving 9 bases between them. The CDR3 DNA follows: TGTGCCAGCAGTTCCCAGGGCGATGAGCAGTTCTTC. It specifies CASSSQGDEQFF.

The chain links TRBV20-1 to TRBJ1-2; no clear D. Per germline, CDR1 DFQATT and CDR2 SNEGSKA (reference sequence). V was pared by 6 bases and J by 2 bases, with 7 bases between. CDR3 size: 11 residues. The CDR3 DNA is TGCAGTGCACGGCAGAACTATGGCTACACCTTC. Protein: CSARQNYGYTF.

For the CDR3, the DNA is TGTGCCAGCAGCTCCCTCAGAGACCGGGGTGAACAAGGTCAAGGGAGGCAGTACTTC. Its protein product is CASSSLRDRGEQGQGRQYF. This chain uses TRBV7-2 with TRBJ2-7; a weak D match, TRBD2 (5 bases). V was cut by 4 bases and J by 9 bases, with 34 bases left in between. The germline gives CDR1 SGHTA, CDR2 FQGNSA. The CDR3 consists of 19 residues.

The V gene is TRBV29-1, the J gene TRBJ1-2; D may be TRBD1 (5 bases). The length of the CDR3 is 11 residues. Germline V gene sequence: CDR1 SQVTM, CDR2 ANQGSEA. Trimming took 8 bases from V and 3 from J, leaving 10 bases between them. CDR3 sequence: CSTDSDYGYTF. The CDR3 coding sequence is TGCAGCACTGACAGTGACTATGGCTACACCTTC.

The chain joins TRBV4-2 to TRBJ2-5; TRBD2 agrees at 14 bases. The length of the CDR3 is 17 residues. The V gene's germline CDR1 is LGHNA and CDR2 YNFKEQ. Unmatched junction bases numbered 6, after V lost 0 bases and J lost 6 bases. The CDR3 sequence is CASSQEWTSGGLKTQYF. The CDR3, as DNA: TGTGCCAGCAGCCAAGAGTGGACTAGCGGGGGGCTAAAGACCCAGTACTTC.

This sequence joins TRBV4-3 and TRBJ2-2; D remains unclear. Trimming removed 1 base at V and 1 base at J, with 10 bases between. The CDR3 totals 16 residues. Looked up from germline, CDR1 is LGHNA and CDR2 is YSLEER. Written as DNA, the CDR3 is TGCGCCAGCAGCCAAGCTCCGACCCTGAACACCGGGGAGCTGTTTTTT. This codes for CASSQAPTLNTGELFF.

The genes are TRBV11-3 and TRBJ2-1, with 15 bases that match TRBD2. V lost 4 bases, J lost 9 bases, and 13 bases stayed unmatched. Germline V gene sequence: CDR1 SGHNT, CDR2 YENEEA. The CDR3 is 18 amino acids. In nucleotides, the CDR3 is TGTGCCAGCAGCTCTCCGGGACTAGCGGGAGGAAAGAAGGGTGAGCAGTTCTTC. Translated, it gives CASSSPGLAGGKKGEQFF.

V and J are TRBV5-4 and TRBJ2-7; 10 nucleotides align to TRBD1. Germline lookup yields CDR1 SGHNT and CDR2 YYREEE (reference sequence). Trimming took 0 bases from V and 5 from J; bases not matched to a gene: 8. This CDR3 has 16 amino acids. CDR3 amino acids: CASSLGSTGGLNEQYF. In nucleotides, the CDR3 is TGTGCCAGCAGCTTGGGCTCGACAGGGGGCTTAAACGAGCAGTACTTC. The complete variable domain, with remaining parts taken from reference TRBV5-4 and TRBJ2-7, reads ETGVTQSPTHLIKTRGQQVTLRCSSQSGHNTVSWYQQALGQGPQFIFQYYREEENGRGNFPPRFSGLQFPNYSSELNVNALELDDSALYLCASSLGSTGGLNEQYFGPGTRLTVT.

The chain carries TRBV5-1 and TRBJ2-7; TRBD2 agrees at 8 bases. Germline V lookup: CDR1 SGHRS, CDR2 YFSETQ. Trimming took 0 bases from V and 5 from J; bases not matched to a gene: 4. The CDR3 runs to 14 residues. The chain's CDR3 is CASSLAGGVDEQYF. In DNA, the CDR3 is TGCGCCAGCAGCTTGGCGGGAGGGGTAGACGAGCAGTACTTC.

The chain recombines TRBV6-5 with TRBJ1-1; D is ambiguous. There are 16 residues in the CDR3. From germline, CDR1 is MNHEY and CDR2 SVGAGI. V shed 0 bases and J shed 1 base, with 12 bases lying between them. The CDR3 DNA reads as TGTGCCAGCAGTTACTCGAGGGTCTGGCCGAACACTGAAGCTTTCTTT. Protein sequence: CASSYSRVWPNTEAFF.